This TCR beta chain was sequenced during a study of cytomegalovirus exposure and HLA in healthy donors. General observations from the study: A few of the chains that were CMV-associated were confirmed in vitro to be specific for CMV antigens. Later on, an analysis found that several of the most significant clusters appeared to be linked to common viral pathogens, which included parvovirus B19. Within an earlier analysis, most TCR beta V segments proved productive either about 87% or about 30% of the time.

The CDR3 sequence is 14 residues long. CDR1 SEHNR and CDR2 FQNEAQ come from the germline V gene (reference sequence). Trimming cost V 2 bases and J 4 bases, with 12 bases left between them. Note on this clone: Its target is unknown.

PCR involved 60 Vbeta and 13 Jbeta primers. Original methodology: Later, an analysis found some 80 million unique TCR beta chains, and some 10 million of these were shared. Generated by immunoSEQ multiplex PCR, the TCRdb table keeps only in-frame clones and is missing some. The D gene and trimming were derived from the DNA, and the V and J assignments and clone size from that table. Of roughly 56,000 clones listed, roughly 86% are singletons. Sequenced: PBMCs. The sequence came from a man aged 18 to 29 in good health and CMV-seronegative. The rearrangement links TRBV7-9 to TRBJ2-7; D may be TRBD2 (5 bases). The CDR3 here is CASSLRGNPYEQYF. Here the CDR3 DNA reads TGTGCCAGCAGCTTAAGAGGGAACCCATACGAGCAGTACTTC.